The present T cell receptor (beta chain) was sequenced within a study of T-cell memory formation after mild COVID-19. MiXCR, applied by TCRdb to the 5' RACE reads, yields one record per CDR3 protein. Of 200,000 to 250,000 distinct CDR3 sequences in the sample, 9.5% were seen once. Study-level results: Contracting clones from day 15 to 85 had balanced CD4/CD8; later expanders favoured CD4+.

With 5 bases removed from V and 5 bases from J, the gap between germline ends came to 12 bases. Germline loops: CDR1 MNHEY, CDR2 SVGAGI. This CDR3 contains 13 residues. This clonotype showed up many times. Its cognate antigen is unknown. The clonotype was recovered from a man between 18 and 29 years old who had mild COVID-19 (a few samples of this study predate the infection). Cell type and time point are not known. The sequenced sample was PBMCs or a T cell subset sorted from them (not recorded which). V usage is TRBV6-5 and J usage is TRBJ1-2; D uncertain. Written as DNA, the CDR3 is TGTGCCAGCAGTGCCACAACGGGGTATGGCTACACCTTC. It yields the protein CASSATTGYGYTF.